These 13 T cell receptor beta chains came from one sample sequenced in a study of cytomegalovirus exposure and HLA in healthy donors. The PCR contained 60 Vbeta and 13 Jbeta primers. The assay was immunoSEQ multiplex PCR, and TCRdb's table has in-frame clones only and misses some. Here the sample table reports about 77,000 clones. The sequencing input was PBMCs. Receptors originate from a man aged 45-60 years in good health and CMV-seropositive.

V gene TRBV4-1 combines with J gene TRBJ2-2; TRBD2 might be the D (6 bases). Germline CDR1 and CDR2: MGHRA and YSYEKL. CDR3 length: 19 amino acids. V lost 4 bases to trimming and J lost 6 bases, with 27 bases between them. CDR3 residues: CASSLLYERGPGEAGELFF. The CDR3 nucleotides are TGCGCCAGCAGCCTCCTATACGAGAGGGGCCCCGGGGAGGCCGGGGAGCTGTTTTTT.

The chain is built from TRBV2 and TRBJ2-6; 7 positions match TRBD1. Germline V gives CDR1 SNHLY, CDR2 FYNNEI. The CDR3 loop spans 15 amino acids. J was trimmed by 0 bases and V by 7 bases; bases with no gene match: 3. This chain's CDR3 is CASIQGNSGANVLTF. The CDR3 bases are TGTGCCAGCATACAGGGGAACTCTGGGGCCAACGTCCTGACTTTC.

This chain joins TRBV5-4 and TRBJ2-7; 7 bases agree with TRBD1. Germline V lookup: CDR1 SGHNT, CDR2 YYREEE (reference sequence). This CDR3 comprises 14 residues. V shed 4 bases, J shed 3 bases, and the junction held 7 bases outside the gene matches. The CDR3 nucleotides are TGTGCCAGCAGCCCTACATGGGACAGCTACGAGCAGTACTTC. Residues: CASSPTWDSYEQYF.

V is TRBV19 and J is TRBJ2-6; D possibly corresponds to TRBD2 (5 bases). Trimming took off 0 bases at V and 0 bases at J, with 12 bases between the two ends. Germline-derived CDR1 and CDR2 are LNHDA and SQIVND (reference sequence). The CDR3 totals 18 residues. CDR3 in amino acids: CASSIDGRGSSGANVLTF. The DNA for the CDR3 is TGTGCCAGTAGTATAGACGGTAGAGGGAGCTCTGGGGCCAACGTCCTGACTTTC.

The chain uses TRBV5-4 and TRBJ2-7; TRBD1 is a possible D gene (5 bases). Trimming pared 4 bases from V and 6 bases from J, leaving 17 bases between. There are 14 residues in the CDR3. Germline V gene data show CDR1 as SGHNT and CDR2 as YYREEE (reference sequence). CDR3 sequence (DNA): TGTGCCAGCAGCCTACCGACAGTATCCCTCGAGCAGTACGTC. This encodes CASSLPTVSLEQYV.

The rearrangement joins TRBV19 to TRBJ2-7, with D unclear. V lost 0 bases, J lost 6 bases, and 9 bases lay in between. Germline loops: CDR1 LNHDA, CDR2 SQIVND (reference sequence). This CDR3 has 13 residues. This chain's CDR3 is CASSIDSLIEQYF. The CDR3 DNA sequence: TGTGCCAGTAGTATAGACAGTCTGATCGAGCAGTACTTC.

The chain recombines TRBV18 with TRBJ2-1; 7 bases match TRBD1. The trim removed 5 bases at V and 7 bases at J, leaving 5 bases unmatched. The CDR3 runs to 13 residues. Germline CDR1 and CDR2: KGHSH and LQKENI. The CDR3 sequence is CASSSLQGNEQFF. The CDR3 DNA follows: TGTGCCAGCTCATCCCTACAGGGGAATGAGCAGTTCTTC.

This chain links TRBV6-1 with TRBJ1-5; D is unclear. The V end lost 6 bases, the J end lost 5 bases, and 14 bases lay between the germline ends. The length of the CDR3 is 14 residues. From germline, CDR1 is MNHNS and CDR2 SASEGT. The CDR3: CASRLASEHQPQHF. The CDR3 DNA reads TGTGCCAGCAGGCTTGCCTCGGAGCATCAGCCCCAGCATTTT.

Of note for this clone: The junction departs from the called germline gene at one end, perhaps through a read error. V and J are TRBV19 and TRBJ2-3, with D possibly being TRBD2 (6 bases). This CDR3 comprises 14 residues. Germline V gene sequence: CDR1 LNHDA, CDR2 SQIVND (reference sequence). CDR3 sequence reads: CASSIGGEADTQYF. CDR3 sequence (DNA): TGTGCCAGTAGCATAGGAGGGGAGGCAGATACGCAGTATTTT.

The chain joins TRBV15 to TRBJ1-4; the match to TRBD1 covers 8 bases. Germline CDR1 reads LNHNV; CDR2 reads YYDKDF (reference sequence). The ends lost 8 bases at V and 8 bases at J; junction bases unmatched: 7. The CDR3 length is 13 residues. The CDR3 DNA follows: TGTGCCACCTCCTCTTACAGGGGGGAAAAACTGTTTTTT. Its translation: CATSSYRGEKLFF.

The chain has TRBV19 and TRBJ1-1, with 11 nucleotides matching TRBD1. Looked up from germline, CDR1 is LNHDA and CDR2 is SQIVND (reference sequence). The CDR3 covers 15 residues. V gave up 5 bases and J gave up 5 bases; unmatched junction bases: 7. For the CDR3, the DNA is TGTGCCAGTAGTTGGGGACAGGGGGTAGGGACTGAAGCTTTCTTT. Protein sequence: CASSWGQGVGTEAFF.

The V gene is TRBV25-1, the J gene TRBJ2-5, with 10 bases lining up with TRBD1. CDR3 length: 14 amino acids. Trimming removed 4 bases from V and 5 bases from J; junction bases left unmatched: 4. Germline V lookup: CDR1 MGHDK, CDR2 SYGVNS. The CDR3 sequence: CASSGDRGWETQYF. The DNA for the CDR3 is TGTGCCAGCAGTGGGGACAGGGGCTGGGAGACCCAGTACTTC. Variable domain in full (rest from reference TRBV25-1 and TRBJ2-5): EADIYQTPRYLVIGTGKKITLECSQTMGHDKMYWYQQDPGMELHLIHYSYGVNSTEKGDLSSESTVSRIRTEHFPLTLESARPSHTSQYLCASSGDRGWETQYFGPGTRLLVL.

The rearrangement links TRBV19 to TRBJ2-7; 8 positions agree with TRBD2. This CDR3 is 14 amino acids long. Germline V gives CDR1 LNHDA, CDR2 SQIVND (reference sequence). J lost 6 bases, V lost 3 bases, and 7 bases had no gene match. The chain's CDR3 is CASSIGARGGEQYF. CDR3 coding DNA: TGTGCCAGTAGTATTGGGGCCCGGGGGGGCGAGCAGTACTTC.